Following are 32 T cell receptor beta chains from one sample sequenced in a study of blood T cell repertoires in COVID-19. Using immunoSEQ multiplex PCR, the repertoire was profiled, and TCRdb retains in-frame clones only, with some absent. The table has a few hundred thousand clones, roughly 80% seen once. The sequenced sample was PBMCs or T cells enriched from blood (not recorded which). All receptors derive from a woman aged 45 to 65 who had recovered from COVID-19.

The chain joins TRBV19 to TRBJ2-7; perhaps TRBD1 as D (6 bases). There are 12 residues in the CDR3. Germline lookup yields CDR1 LNHDA and CDR2 SQIVND (reference sequence). V gave up 6 bases and J gave up 4 bases, with 10 bases separating them. The CDR3 coding sequence is TGTGCCAGTAGCCTAACAGGGTACGAGCAGTACTTC. Translation: CASSLTGYEQYF.

The gene calls are TRBV5-1 and TRBJ1-3; a possible D gene is TRBD1 (6 bases). Germline CDR1 reads SGHRS; CDR2 reads YFSETQ. This CDR3 has 16 amino acids. V dropped 0 bases and J dropped 0 bases, with 10 bases sitting between them. CDR3 sequence: CASSLEGDNSGNTIYF. The CDR3 nucleotides read TGCGCCAGCAGCTTGGAGGGGGACAACTCTGGAAACACCATATATTTT.

The rearrangement joins TRBV7-2 to TRBJ2-1, with 7 positions matching TRBD1. Germline CDR1 and CDR2: SGHTA and FQGNSA. V lost 1 base to trimming and J lost 10 bases; unmatched junction nucleotides: 7. The CDR3 sequence is 14 residues long. The CDR3: CASSLGLGQAEQFF. In DNA, the CDR3 is TGTGCCAGCAGCTTAGGGCTCGGACAGGCCGAGCAGTTCTTC.

This rearrangement joins TRBV30 to TRBJ1-1; D not certain. The V gene's germline CDR1 is GTSNPN and CDR2 SVGIG (reference sequence). The CDR3 contains 11 residues. The ends were cut back, 2 bases at V and 6 bases at J, with 7 bases in the middle. The CDR3 here is CAWSSLSEAFF. Written as DNA, the CDR3 is TGTGCCTGGAGTTCACTATCTGAAGCTTTCTTT.

The chain carries TRBV5-4 and TRBJ1-2; D gene unclear. The V gene lost 0 bases and the J gene lost 7 bases, with 13 bases spanning the gap. Germline values: CDR1 SGHNT, CDR2 YYREEE (reference sequence). The CDR3 consists of 14 residues. The CDR3: CASSLVGGPLGYTF. The CDR3 DNA follows: TGTGCCAGCAGCTTGGTTGGTGGGCCTCTTGGCTACACCTTC.

The J gene is TRBJ1-1, the V gene TRBV6-5; weak D call: TRBD1 (5 bases). Trimming removed 6 bases at V and 1 base at J, with 12 bases between. The CDR3 is 14 amino acids. Germline assignment: CDR1 MNHEY and CDR2 SVGAGI. CDR3 coding DNA: TGTGCCAGCAGGGAGGGTGGACAGAACACTGAAGCTTTCTTT. Protein product: CASREGGQNTEAFF.

The chain recombines TRBV5-4 with TRBJ1-2, with TRBD1 identical over 11 bases. Germline lookup yields CDR1 SGHNT and CDR2 YYREEE (reference sequence). After removal of 4 bases from V and 5 bases from J, the junction contained 10 bases not matched to a gene. This CDR3 is 16 amino acids long. CDR3 amino acids: CASSVGGTGGSYGYTF. The CDR3 DNA follows: TGTGCCAGCAGCGTTGGTGGGACAGGGGGAAGTTATGGCTACACCTTC.

This clone was seen once. V and J are TRBV19 and TRBJ2-1; 8 bases are a match to TRBD2. Unmatched junction bases numbered 10, after V lost 9 bases and J lost 3 bases. The CDR3 covers 15 residues. From germline, CDR1 is LNHDA and CDR2 SQIVND (reference sequence). The CDR3: CASRTSRALYNEQFF. The CDR3 DNA reads as TGTGCCAGCCGGACTAGCAGGGCTCTCTACAATGAGCAGTTCTTC.

The table lists this clone with a count of one. The chain recombines TRBV9 with TRBJ1-3, with unresolved D. Trimming stripped 3 bases from V and 0 bases from J, with 13 bases between. Germline assignment: CDR1 SGDLS and CDR2 YYNGEE. The CDR3 runs to 16 residues. The CDR3 bases are TGTGCCAGCAGCGCTAACCTGAGGAGCTCTGGAAACACCATATATTTT. It is translated as CASSANLRSSGNTIYF.

The rearrangement joins TRBV2 to TRBJ1-2; TRBD1 might be the D (5 bases). Trimming pared 2 bases from V and 4 bases from J, leaving 23 bases between. The germline CDR1 and CDR2 sequences are SNHLY and FYNNEI. The CDR3 is 18 amino acids. CDR3 region: CASSESLTPSQGGYGYTF. As DNA, the CDR3 is TGTGCCAGCAGTGAAAGCCTCACCCCCTCCCAGGGCGGCTATGGCTACACCTTC.

The chain is built from TRBV5-1 and TRBJ1-3; possibly TRBD1 for D (6 bases). The CDR3 totals 17 residues. CDR1 and CDR2 from the germline V gene are SGHRS and YFSETQ. The ends were cut back, 2 bases at V and 2 bases at J, with 17 bases in the middle. DNA for the CDR3: TGCGCCAGCAGCTTTGAAGGGACACCCCGGGCTGGAAACACCATATATTTT. It codes for CASSFEGTPRAGNTIYF.

This chain links TRBV3-1 (or the pseudogene TRBV3-2) with TRBJ2-1; D is perhaps TRBD1 (6 bases). Germline CDR1 reads LGHDT; CDR2 reads YNNKEL (reference sequence). The CDR3 runs to 13 residues. V was trimmed by 0 bases and J by 12 bases, leaving 12 bases between them. CDR3 sequence reads: CASSQDRVRGQFF. The CDR3 DNA reads as TGTGCCAGCAGCCAAGATCGTGTCAGGGGGCAGTTCTTC.

V is TRBV3-1 (or the pseudogene TRBV3-2) and J is TRBJ1-2, with D unresolved. This CDR3 has 14 residues. Trimming took 4 bases from V and 7 from J, leaving 16 bases between them. CDR1 and CDR2 from the germline V gene are LGHDT and YNNKEL (reference sequence). DNA of the CDR3: TGTGCCAGCAGCCCGACCACAGCCTTTAGTGGCTACACCTTC. Residues: CASSPTTAFSGYTF.

The genes are TRBV18 and TRBJ1-3; D gene unclear. This CDR3 region has 14 residues. Looked up from germline, CDR1 is KGHSH and CDR2 is LQKENI. Deletions cut 6 bases from V and 0 bases from J, with 9 bases between. Written as DNA, the CDR3 is TGTGCCAGCTCGCCGAACAGCTCTGGAAACACCATATATTTT. Protein: CASSPNSSGNTIYF.

This clone was observed a few times. The chain combines TRBV25-1 with TRBJ2-7; D is undetermined. The V end lost 4 bases, the J end lost 0 bases, and 7 bases lay between the germline ends. The germline V gene encodes CDR1 MGHDK and CDR2 SYGVNS. CDR3 length equals 13 residues. The CDR3: CASSGTSSYEQYF. The CDR3, as DNA: TGTGCCAGCAGTGGAACGAGCTCCTACGAGCAGTACTTC.

This chain uses TRBV11-1 with TRBJ2-5; D remains ambiguous. Trimming removed 7 bases at V and 5 bases at J, with 11 bases between. Per germline, CDR1 SGHAT and CDR2 FQDESV (reference sequence). This CDR3 is 12 amino acids long. The CDR3 coding sequence is TGTGCCAGCACAGGTTCTTGGGAGACCCAGTACTTC. This sequence encodes CASTGSWETQYF.

The gene calls are TRBV7-2 and TRBJ2-2; 10 bases line up with TRBD2. The ends lost 7 bases at V and 0 bases at J; junction bases unmatched: 5. The CDR3 covers 16 residues. In germline, CDR1 is SGHTA, CDR2 FQGNSA. The CDR3 loop is CASTPSGRANTGELFF. The CDR3 DNA is TGTGCCAGCACCCCTAGCGGGAGAGCGAACACCGGGGAGCTGTTTTTT. The variable domain in full, with the rest retrieved from reference TRBV7-2 and TRBJ2-2, is GAGVSQSPSNKVTEKGKDVELRCDPISGHTALYWYRQSLGQGLEFLIYFQGNSAPDKSGLPSDRFSAERTGGSVSTLTIQRTQQEDSAVYLCASTPSGRANTGELFFGEGSRLTVL.

On this clone: A clone one base away is much larger, so this may be a read error. The V call is TRBV27, the J call TRBJ1-1; 8 positions match TRBD1. Unmatched junction bases numbered 3, after V lost 6 bases and J lost 0 bases. The CDR3 has 14 residues. Germline CDR1 and CDR2: MNHEY and SMNVEV (reference sequence). Here the CDR3 reads CASSDRGLNTEAFF. The CDR3 DNA sequence: TGTGCCAGCAGCGACAGGGGACTGAACACTGAAGCTTTCTTT.

V and J are TRBV5-4 and TRBJ1-2; 7 nucleotides line up with TRBD1. The junction had 5 bases not matched to a gene; V was cut back by 2 bases and J by 7 bases. CDR3 length equals 13 residues. In germline, CDR1 is SGHNT, CDR2 YYREEE (reference sequence). The CDR3 coding sequence is TGTGCCAGCAGCTTCTACAGGGGAACTGGCTACACCTTC. It codes for CASSFYRGTGYTF.

The gene calls are TRBV11-2 and TRBJ2-3; TRBD1 agrees at 10 bases. Germline CDR1 and CDR2: SGHAT and FQNNGV. Unmatched junction bases numbered 9, after V lost 7 bases and J lost 5 bases. CDR3 length: 15 residues. This chain's CDR3 is CASKPGQGYKDTQYF. For the CDR3, the DNA is TGTGCCAGCAAGCCGGGACAGGGGTATAAAGATACGCAGTATTTT.

This chain connects TRBV11-2 to TRBJ1-6; D possibly corresponds to TRBD1 (6 bases). V was clipped by 4 bases and J by 5 bases, with 12 bases between them. The CDR3 is 15 residues long. The germline gives CDR1 SGHAT, CDR2 FQNNGV. The DNA of the CDR3 is TGTGCCAGCAGCTATTGGACAGCCGATAATTCACCCCTCCACTTT. Its protein product is CASSYWTADNSPLHF.

The chain carries TRBV7-8 and TRBJ2-5; 10 nucleotides match TRBD2. V dropped 5 bases and J dropped 4; count of bases not matched to a gene: 10. Germline-derived CDR1 and CDR2 are SGHVS and FQNEAQ. The CDR3 spans 16 residues. The CDR3 coding sequence is TGTGCCAGCAGCCGAGGAAGCGGGGGGGCGGGAGAGACCCAGTACTTC. It is translated as CASSRGSGGAGETQYF.

This clone was observed a single time. The V and J genes are TRBV6-5 and TRBJ2-7; a weak D match, TRBD1 (6 bases). This CDR3 comprises 15 residues. V was shortened by 11 bases and J by 2 bases, with 22 bases between the two germline ends. From germline, CDR1 is MNHEY and CDR2 SVGAGI. In DNA form, the CDR3 reads TGTGCCGCGCGAAGGGCCGGGACACCCACCTACGAGCAGTACTTC. It codes for CAARRAGTPTYEQYF.

This chain connects TRBV20-1 to TRBJ1-2; unclear D gene. V was trimmed by 6 bases and J by 8 bases, leaving 13 bases between them. The CDR3 is 11 residues long. Germline V gives CDR1 DFQATT, CDR2 SNEGSKA (reference sequence). CDR3 coding DNA: TGCAGTGCCCCCGACCTAGAGGGCTACACCTTC. It codes for CSAPDLEGYTF.

The chain links TRBV10-3 to TRBJ1-1; 10 positions agree with TRBD1. With V trimmed by 2 bases and J by 4 bases, 7 bases remained unmatched. This CDR3 has 16 residues. CDR1 ENHRY and CDR2 SYGVKD come from the germline V gene. The CDR3 sequence is CAISEQPGTGATEAFF. CDR3 DNA sequence: TGTGCCATCAGTGAGCAACCCGGGACAGGGGCCACTGAAGCTTTCTTT.

The gene calls are TRBV15 and TRBJ1-3, with TRBD1 as a possible D gene (5 bases). V shed 0 bases and J shed 3 bases, with 18 bases lying between them. CDR1 and CDR2 from the germline V gene are LNHNV and YYDKDF (reference sequence). The CDR3 runs to 18 residues. The CDR3 nucleotides read TGTGCCACCAGCAGAGATTTCCTTGGAGGGGCTGGTGGAAACACCATATATTTT. Protein: CATSRDFLGGAGGNTIYF.

The V call is TRBV30, the J call TRBJ2-7, with a tentative D call TRBD2 (5 bases). Trimming cost V 4 bases and J 3 bases, with 13 bases left between them. The CDR3 contains 13 residues. The germline CDR1 and CDR2 sequences are GTSNPN and SVGIG (reference sequence). CDR3 protein: CAWIPGSGYEQYF. DNA of the CDR3: TGTGCCTGGATTCCGGGGTCGGGCTACGAGCAGTACTTC.

This clone turned up a few times. The chain links TRBV2 to TRBJ1-2; maybe TRBD1 (6 bases). The CDR3 extends over 16 amino acids. CDR1 is SNHLY and CDR2 is FYNNEI in the germline V gene. V was clipped by 1 base and J by 4 bases, with 16 bases between them. The DNA of the CDR3 is TGTGCCAGCAGTGAAGTCCAACAGGGTGGATTCTATGGCTACACCTTC. Translating it yields CASSEVQQGGFYGYTF.

The genes are TRBV27 and TRBJ2-5; TRBD1 aligns across 8 bases. The CDR3 spans 15 residues. Germline assignment: CDR1 MNHEY and CDR2 SMNVEV (reference sequence). Trimming cost V 4 bases and J 5 bases; bases outside gene matches: 9. The CDR3 here is CASSWSGGGVETQYF. The CDR3 DNA reads TGTGCCAGCAGTTGGTCAGGGGGCGGGGTGGAGACCCAGTACTTC.

This clone was seen only a few times. The chain employs TRBV6-2 or TRBV6-3 and TRBJ1-2, with D unresolved. Germline CDR1 is MNHEY and CDR2 is SVGEGT. Trimming removed 5 bases from V and 8 bases from J, with 12 bases in between. This CDR3 spans 12 amino acids. CDR3 coding DNA: TGTGCCAGCAGTAGGAGGACCTCAGGCTACACCTTC. Translated: CASSRRTSGYTF.

The chain employs TRBV11-3 and TRBJ2-1, with 12 bases identical to TRBD2. The CDR3 loop spans 15 amino acids. Germline CDR1 is SGHNT and CDR2 is YENEEA. V trimming: 5 bases; J trimming: 9 bases; junction bases outside the gene matches: 8. As DNA, the CDR3 is TGTGCCAGCAGCCGAGGACTAGCGGGGTACGTTGAGCAGTTCTTC. Translation gives CASSRGLAGYVEQFF.

The gene calls are TRBV27 and TRBJ1-2; 8 bases map to TRBD1. The CDR3 consists of 14 residues. Germline-derived CDR1 and CDR2 are MNHEY and SMNVEV (reference sequence). Trimming took 3 bases from V and 7 from J; bases not matched to a gene: 7. In DNA, the CDR3 is TGTGCCAGCAGTTTCGGACAGGGAGGGTTTGGCTACACCTTC. This sequence encodes CASSFGQGGFGYTF.